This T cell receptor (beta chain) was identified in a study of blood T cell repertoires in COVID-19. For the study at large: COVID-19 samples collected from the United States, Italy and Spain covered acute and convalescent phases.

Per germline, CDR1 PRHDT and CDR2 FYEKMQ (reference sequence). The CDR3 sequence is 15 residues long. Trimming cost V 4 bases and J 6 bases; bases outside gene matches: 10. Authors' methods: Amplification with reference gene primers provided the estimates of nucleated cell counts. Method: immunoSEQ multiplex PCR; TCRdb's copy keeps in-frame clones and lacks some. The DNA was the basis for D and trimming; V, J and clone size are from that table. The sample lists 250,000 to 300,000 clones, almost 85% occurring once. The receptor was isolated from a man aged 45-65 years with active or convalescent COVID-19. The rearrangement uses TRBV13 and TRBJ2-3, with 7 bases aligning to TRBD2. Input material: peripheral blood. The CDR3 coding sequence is TGTGCCAGCAGCTGGACTCCGGGAGGCGGTGATACGCAGTATTTT. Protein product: CASSWTPGGGDTQYF.